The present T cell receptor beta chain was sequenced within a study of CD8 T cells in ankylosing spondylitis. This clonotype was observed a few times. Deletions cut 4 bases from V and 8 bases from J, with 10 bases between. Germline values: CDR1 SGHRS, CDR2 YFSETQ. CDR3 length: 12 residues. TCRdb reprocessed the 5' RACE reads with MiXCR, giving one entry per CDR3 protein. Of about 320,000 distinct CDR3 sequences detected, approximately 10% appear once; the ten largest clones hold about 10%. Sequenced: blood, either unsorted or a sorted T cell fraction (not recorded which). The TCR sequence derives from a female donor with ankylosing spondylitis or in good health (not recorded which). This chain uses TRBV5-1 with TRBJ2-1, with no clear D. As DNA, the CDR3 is TGCGCCAGCAGCCTAGACCGCTATGAGCAGTTCTTC. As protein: CASSLDRYEQFF.